Presented here are 32 T cell receptor beta chains from one specimen sequenced in a study of shared clonotypes between healthy human individuals. The repertoire was sequenced with immunoSEQ multiplex PCR; TCRdb's copy has only in-frame clones and lacks some. The data contain about 500,000 clones, around 77% of them singletons. Sequenced sample: PBMCs. The receptors were gathered from a woman aged 40 to 49 in good health. Some clones in this sample may be carry-over from other donors' samples.

This chain links TRBV4-2 with TRBJ2-3, with D perhaps being TRBD1 or TRBD2 (8 bases each). Germline V lookup: CDR1 LGHNA, CDR2 YNFKEQ. The germline V and J ends were trimmed by 0 bases and 6 bases, with 16 bases remaining between them. The CDR3 has 16 amino acids. CDR3 DNA sequence: TGTGCCAGCAGCCAAGATCCAGCGGGGGACAGGGATACGCAGTATTTT. This codes for CASSQDPAGDRDTQYF.

The CDR3 nucleotides read TGCGCCAGCAGCCAAGATCAGGTCGGCGAAGCTTTCTTT. Its translation is CASSQDQVGEAFF. V is TRBV4-3 and J is TRBJ1-1; D uncertain. The CDR3 loop spans 13 amino acids. The ends were cut back, 0 bases at V and 8 bases at J, with 10 bases in the middle. Germline CDR1 LGHNA, CDR2 YSLEER.

This clone was found a few times. V gene TRBV9 combines with J gene TRBJ1-1; no firm D call. Per germline, CDR1 SGDLS and CDR2 YYNGEE. There are 14 residues in the CDR3. Trimming cost V 0 bases and J 0 bases, with 6 bases left between them. The CDR3 is CASSVGGMNTEAFF. CDR3 bases: TGTGCCAGCAGCGTAGGTGGGATGAACACTGAAGCTTTCTTT. Complete variable domain (other parts from reference TRBV9 and TRBJ1-1): DSGVTQTPKHLITATGQRVTLRCSPRSGDLSVYWYQQSLDQGLQFLIQYYNGEERAKGNILERFSAQQFPDLHSELNLSSLELGDSALYFCASSVGGMNTEAFFGQGTRLTVV.

V gene TRBV28 combines with J gene TRBJ2-7, with 9 bases aligning to TRBD2. V lost 6 bases and J lost 5; bases outside the gene matches: 26. The CDR3 covers 20 residues. Germline V gene sequence: CDR1 MDHEN, CDR2 SYDVKM. The CDR3 region has the DNA TGTGCCAGCAGACCCCCCGGGGCCTTAAGGCAGGCTAGCGGGAACCACGAGCAGTACTTC. The encoded protein is CASRPPGALRQASGNHEQYF.

The CDR3 DNA reads TGTGCCAGCAGCGCCCGGACAGGGAGTTCCGGGGAGCTGTTTTTT. This sequence encodes CASSARTGSSGELFF. The gene calls are TRBV9 and TRBJ2-2; 8 bases align to TRBD1. The CDR3 is made up of 15 amino acids. V lost 3 bases and J lost 6; bases outside the gene matches: 7. Looked up from germline, CDR1 is SGDLS and CDR2 is YYNGEE.

The gene calls are TRBV29-1 and TRBJ2-5; 7 nucleotides align to TRBD1. Losses at the gene ends were 6 bases for V and 2 bases for J; bases not matched to a gene: 6. Germline CDR1 and CDR2: SQVTM and ANQGSEA. CDR3 length equals 13 residues. The CDR3 loop reads CSVERDRQETQYF. DNA for the CDR3: TGCAGCGTGGAAAGGGACAGACAAGAGACCCAGTACTTC.

This clone appeared a few times. In DNA, the CDR3 is TGCGCCAGCAGCTTGGGACAGGGGAGTACCCAAGAGACCCAGTACTTC. This translates into CASSLGQGSTQETQYF. J is TRBJ2-5 and V is TRBV5-1; 8 bases match TRBD1. From germline, CDR1 is SGHRS and CDR2 YFSETQ. V trimming: 0 bases; J trimming: 1 base; junction bases outside the gene matches: 5. The CDR3 contains 16 residues.

V usage is TRBV2 and J usage is TRBJ2-7, with 10 nucleotides matching TRBD1. Per germline, CDR1 SNHLY and CDR2 FYNNEI. CDR3 length: 14 residues. The trim removed 6 bases at V and 2 bases at J, leaving 4 bases unmatched. The DNA for the CDR3 is TGTGCCAGCAGATTGGGACAGGGGCCCTACGAGCAGTACTTC. Translated: CASRLGQGPYEQYF.

Details on this clone: This could be a read error, since a much larger clone is one nucleotide away. The sample carries other DNA sequences with the same CDR3. The chain employs TRBV10-3 and TRBJ2-2; 7 bases align to TRBD1. This CDR3 has 15 residues. Germline loops: CDR1 ENHRY, CDR2 SYGVKD. CDR3 nucleotides: TGTGCCATCAGTGGAGGGACAGCGAACACCGGGGAGCTGTTCTTT. Protein sequence: CAISGGTANTGELFF.

This clone was counted between two and nine times. The chain uses TRBV2 and TRBJ1-5; a weak D match, TRBD1 (6 bases). CDR3 length equals 13 residues. Germline V lookup: CDR1 SNHLY, CDR2 FYNNEI. The V and J ends lost 2 bases and 6 bases respectively, with 8 bases between them. DNA of the CDR3: TGTGCCAGCAGTGAACACAGGGCTCAGCCCCAGCATTTT. Residues: CASSEHRAQPQHF.

This chain joins TRBV5-1 and TRBJ2-7, with 9 bases lining up with TRBD1. The J segment lost 6 bases and the V segment lost 4 bases, leaving 11 bases of the junction unmatched. Germline V gene sequence: CDR1 SGHRS, CDR2 YFSETQ. The CDR3 has 15 residues. The CDR3 sequence is CASSRVVGTGFEQYF. The CDR3 coding sequence is TGCGCCAGCAGCCGGGTCGTCGGGACAGGGTTCGAGCAGTACTTC.

This chain uses TRBV30 with TRBJ2-7; D is possibly TRBD1 (5 bases). Germline V gene data show CDR1 as GTSNPN and CDR2 as SVGIG (reference sequence). The CDR3 loop spans 13 amino acids. V was trimmed by 0 bases and J by 2 bases, leaving 8 bases between them. CDR3 nucleotide sequence: TGTGCCTGGAGTGTACACAGGACCTACGAGCAGTACTTC. Protein product: CAWSVHRTYEQYF.

Here the CDR3 reads CASSYGTGGYEQYF. The CDR3 coding sequence is TGTGCCAGCAGCTACGGGACAGGGGGCTACGAGCAGTACTTC. J is TRBJ2-5 and V is TRBV9; 11 positions match TRBD1. The DNA end favors TRBJ2-7, so the J call may be wrong. Per germline, CDR1 SGDLS and CDR2 YYNGEE. The CDR3 is made up of 14 amino acids.

The genes are TRBV27 and TRBJ2-7; 10 nucleotides align to TRBD2. The germline CDR1 and CDR2 sequences are MNHEY and SMNVEV (reference sequence). The CDR3 length is 14 residues. V lost 7 bases and J lost 2; bases outside the gene matches: 5. The CDR3 spells CASISGRAPYEQYF. As DNA, the CDR3 is TGTGCCAGCATCAGCGGGAGGGCCCCCTACGAGCAGTACTTC.

This clone was observed a handful of times. V is TRBV28 and J is TRBJ1-5; D not certain. Germline V gene sequence: CDR1 MDHEN, CDR2 SYDVKM. Trimming stripped 4 bases from V and 4 bases from J, with 8 bases between. The CDR3 covers 13 residues. CDR3 bases: TGTGCCAGCAGTTATAAGTTTAATCAGCCCCAGCATTTT. Its protein product is CASSYKFNQPQHF.

For this clone: The conserved final phenylalanine or tryptophan is absent from the CDR3, which likely points to a read error. The chain is built from TRBV10-2 and TRBJ1-1, with D unresolved. In germline, CDR1 is WSHSY, CDR2 SAAADI. Trimming left V 4 bases short and J 8 bases short, with 14 bases between. The CDR3 runs to 13 residues. Written as DNA, the CDR3 is TGCGCCAGCAGTGTGGGAGGGCTGGGGGAAGCTTTCCTT. Its translation: CASSVGGLGEAFL.

This chain joins TRBV15 and TRBJ2-1; TRBD1 matches at 9 bases. The CDR3 is made up of 17 amino acids. Trimming at V came to 1 base and at J to 6 bases, leaving 10 bases not matched to a gene. CDR1 and CDR2 (germline): LNHNV, YYDKDF (reference sequence). The CDR3 spells CATSRGIPGQGGNEQFF. The CDR3 nucleotides are TGTGCCACCAGCAGAGGCATACCGGGACAGGGTGGCAATGAGCAGTTCTTC. Variable domain in full (rest from reference TRBV15 and TRBJ2-1): DAMVIQNPRYQVTQFGKPVTLSCSQTLNHNVMYWYQQKSSQAPKLLFHYYDKDFNNEADTPDNFQSRRPNTSFCFLDIRSPGLGDTAMYLCATSRGIPGQGGNEQFFGPGTRLTVL.

Regarding this clone: Possible read error: a much larger clone is one base away. Other nucleotide sequences from this sample produce the same CDR3. The chain is built from TRBV6-1 and TRBJ1-1; no clear D gene. This CDR3 has 11 residues. The V gene's germline CDR1 is MNHNS and CDR2 SASEGT. This CDR3 is CASTLEAEAFF. The CDR3 DNA sequence: TGTGCCAGCACACTGGAGGCTGAGGCTTTCTTT.

Of note for this clone: The identical CDR3 is also encoded by other nucleotide sequences in the sample. The chain has TRBV20-1 and TRBJ2-5; D is unresolved. From germline, CDR1 is DFQATT and CDR2 SNEGSKA (reference sequence). The CDR3 is made up of 11 amino acids. Trimming removed 2 bases from V and 2 bases from J, with 3 bases in between. CDR3 nucleotide sequence: TGCAGTGCTAGATTTCAAGAGACCCAGTACTTC. Protein product: CSARFQETQYF.

This clone has ten or more counts. The rearrangement uses TRBV28 and TRBJ2-7; the match to TRBD2 covers 7 bases. The CDR3 is 17 residues long. V lost 2 bases, J lost 0 bases, and 10 bases stayed unmatched. Looked up from germline, CDR1 is MDHEN and CDR2 is SYDVKM. CDR3 protein: CASSLILGGRTSYEQYF. Here the CDR3 DNA reads TGTGCCAGCAGTTTAATTCTAGGCGGGAGAACCTCCTACGAGCAGTACTTC.

This sequence joins TRBV5-1 and TRBJ2-7; 7 bases are a match to TRBD2. Unmatched junction bases numbered 2, after V lost 2 bases and J lost 3 bases. This CDR3 spans 13 amino acids. The germline gives CDR1 SGHRS, CDR2 YFSETQ. The CDR3 nucleotides read TGCGCCAGCAGCTTAAGCGGGGTCTACGAGCAGTACTTC. This codes for CASSLSGVYEQYF.

The chain is built from TRBV7-9 and TRBJ2-7; the D is unclear. The germline V and J ends were trimmed by 5 bases and 4 bases, with 9 bases remaining between them. Germline values: CDR1 SEHNR, CDR2 FQNEAQ (reference sequence). This CDR3 has 12 amino acids. The DNA of the CDR3 is TGTGCCAGCAGCCACGAGTCATACGAGCAGTACTTC. The encoded protein is CASSHESYEQYF.

The chain employs TRBV2 and TRBJ1-5, with no clear D. V lost 3 bases to trimming and J lost 2 bases, with 8 bases between them. Germline CDR1 reads SNHLY; CDR2 reads FYNNEI. This CDR3 is built from 14 residues. The CDR3 reads CASSDHGGNQPQHF. CDR3 bases: TGTGCCAGCAGTGACCATGGGGGCAATCAGCCCCAGCATTTT.

Concerning this clone itself: Other DNA sequences of this sample code for an identical CDR3. The chain is built from TRBV19 and TRBJ2-2; D remains ambiguous. V shed 6 bases and J shed 0 bases, with 8 bases lying between them. Germline-derived CDR1 and CDR2 are LNHDA and SQIVND (reference sequence). The CDR3 runs to 14 residues. CDR3 amino acids: CASRGLSNTGELFF. The CDR3 coding sequence is TGTGCCAGTAGAGGCCTCTCGAACACCGGGGAGCTGTTTTTT. The complete variable domain, with remaining parts taken from reference TRBV19 and TRBJ2-2, reads DGGITQSPKYLFRKEGQNVTLSCEQNLNHDAMYWYRQDPGQGLRLIYYSQIVNDFQKGDIAEGYSVSREKKESFPLTVTSAQKNPTAFYLCASRGLSNTGELFFGEGSRLTVL.

This clone was detected many times. The rearrangement uses TRBV4-1 and TRBJ2-7; 7 bases fit TRBD1. The CDR3 is 18 residues long. CDR1 is MGHRA, CDR2 YSYEKL, per germline. The V and J ends lost 1 base and 5 bases, in that order; junction bases with no gene match: 17. This chain's CDR3 is CASSQATLITGVYDEQYF. CDR3 in DNA: TGCGCCAGCAGCCAAGCCACCCTAATTACAGGGGTTTATGACGAGCAGTACTTC.

The V and J genes are TRBV11-2 and TRBJ2-3; 13 nucleotides line up with TRBD2. From germline, CDR1 is SGHAT and CDR2 FQNNGV. CDR3 length equals 15 residues. V lost 5 bases, J lost 6 bases, and 5 bases stayed unmatched. CDR3 in DNA: TGTGCCAGCAGCAACCGACTAGCGGGAGGCGATACGCAGTATTTT. Protein sequence: CASSNRLAGGDTQYF.

The chain links TRBV9 to TRBJ2-5; no reliable D call. The CDR3 length is 15 residues. Germline V gene sequence: CDR1 SGDLS, CDR2 YYNGEE. V shed 4 bases and J shed 5 bases, with 18 bases lying between them. The CDR3 region is CASSPVGLAHETQYF. The CDR3 DNA reads TGTGCCAGCAGCCCGGTTGGTTTGGCACACGAGACCCAGTACTTC.

This clone came up a few times. J is TRBJ1-1 and V is TRBV29-1; D remains ambiguous. V lost 4 bases to trimming and J lost 5 bases, with 8 bases between them. The CDR3 covers 11 residues. CDR1 and CDR2 from the germline V gene are SQVTM and ANQGSEA. The DNA of the CDR3 is TGCAGCGTTGCCGTCGGGACTGAAGCTTTCTTT. It yields the protein CSVAVGTEAFF.

This clone has at least ten counts. V and J are TRBV10-1 and TRBJ2-1; 7 nucleotides agree with TRBD2. This CDR3 comprises 15 residues. The V gene's germline CDR1 is WNHNN and CDR2 SYGVQD (reference sequence). J was trimmed by 10 bases and V by 2 bases; bases with no gene match: 11. The CDR3 spells CASSEHGGMTAEQFF. The CDR3 nucleotides read TGCGCCAGCAGTGAGCACGGGGGGATGACAGCCGAGCAGTTCTTC.

Of note for this clone: A much larger clone differs by one base, so this may be a read error. This chain connects TRBV11-2 to TRBJ2-7; D not certain. The CDR3 sequence is 11 residues long. Trimming cost V 3 bases and J 2 bases, with 2 bases left between them. CDR1 SGHAT and CDR2 FQNNGV come from the germline V gene. Written as DNA, the CDR3 is TGTGCCAGCAGCTTCACCTACGAGCAGTACTTC. Its translation is CASSFTYEQYF.

The rearrangement uses TRBV21-1 and TRBJ2-7; TRBD2 is the table's D call and was not checked against the DNA. TRBV21-1 is an annotated pseudogene. This CDR3 has 17 residues. CDR3 residues: CASSKRIVERETNEQYF. The CDR3 DNA follows: TGTGCCAGCAGCAAAAGGATCGTGGAGCGGGAGACCAACGAGCAGTACTTC.

This clone was counted only a few times. Germline is not matched at one junction end, which may reflect a read error. V and J are TRBV7-7 and TRBJ2-2; D ambiguous. Germline CDR1 and CDR2: SSHAT and FNYEAQ (reference sequence). The CDR3 is made up of 14 amino acids. The CDR3 reads CASSSNVNTGELFF. CDR3 bases: TGTGCTAGCAGCTCGAATGTAAACACCGGGGAGCTGTTTTTT.